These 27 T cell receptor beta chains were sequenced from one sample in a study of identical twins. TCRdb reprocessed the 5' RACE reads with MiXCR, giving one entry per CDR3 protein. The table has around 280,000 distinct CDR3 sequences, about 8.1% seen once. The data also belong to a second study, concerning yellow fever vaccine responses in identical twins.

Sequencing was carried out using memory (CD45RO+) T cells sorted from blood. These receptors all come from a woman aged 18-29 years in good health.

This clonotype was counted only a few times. The CDR3: CASFRGRYGYTF. The CDR3 nucleotides read TGTGCCAGCTTCCGTGGGCGTTATGGCTACACCTTC. The rearrangement links TRBV6-2 or TRBV6-3 to TRBJ1-2; D is unclear. Trimming took off 8 bases at V and 5 bases at J, with 12 bases between the two ends. The V gene's germline CDR1 is MNHEY and CDR2 SVGEGT. This CDR3 has 12 residues.

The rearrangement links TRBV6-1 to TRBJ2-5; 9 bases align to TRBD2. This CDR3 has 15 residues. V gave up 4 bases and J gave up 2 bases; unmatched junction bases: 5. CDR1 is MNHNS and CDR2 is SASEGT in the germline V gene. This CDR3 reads CASSVSSGEQETQYF. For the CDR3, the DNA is TGTGCCAGCAGTGTATCTAGCGGGGAACAAGAGACCCAGTACTTC.

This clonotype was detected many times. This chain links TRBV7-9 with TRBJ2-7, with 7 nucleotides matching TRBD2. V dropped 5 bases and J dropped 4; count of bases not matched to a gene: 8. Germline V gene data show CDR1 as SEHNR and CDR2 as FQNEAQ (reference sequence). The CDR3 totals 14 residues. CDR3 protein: CASSPTLSGYEQYF. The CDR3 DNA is TGTGCCAGCAGCCCAACACTTAGCGGGTACGAGCAGTACTTC.

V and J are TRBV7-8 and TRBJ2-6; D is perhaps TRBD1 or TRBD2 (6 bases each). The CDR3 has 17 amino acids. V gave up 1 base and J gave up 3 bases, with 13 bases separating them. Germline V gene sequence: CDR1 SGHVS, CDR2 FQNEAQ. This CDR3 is CASSLEEGGSGANVLTF. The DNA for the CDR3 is TGTGCCAGCAGCTTAGAAGAGGGGGGCAGTGGGGCCAACGTCCTGACTTTC.

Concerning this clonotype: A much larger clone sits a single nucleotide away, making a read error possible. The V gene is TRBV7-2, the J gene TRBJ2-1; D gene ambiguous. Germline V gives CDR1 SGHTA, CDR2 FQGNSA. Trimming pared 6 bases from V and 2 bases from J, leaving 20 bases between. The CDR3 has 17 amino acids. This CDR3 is CASRLSAATPPYNEQFF. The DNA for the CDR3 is TGTGCCAGCAGACTTAGTGCAGCCACCCCGCCCTACAATGAGCAGTTCTTC.

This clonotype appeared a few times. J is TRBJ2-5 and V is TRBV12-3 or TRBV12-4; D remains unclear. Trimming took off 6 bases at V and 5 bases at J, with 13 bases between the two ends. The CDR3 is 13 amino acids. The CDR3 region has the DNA TGTGCCAGCAGGCACGCGCATCGGGAGACCCAGTACTTC. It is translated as CASRHAHRETQYF.

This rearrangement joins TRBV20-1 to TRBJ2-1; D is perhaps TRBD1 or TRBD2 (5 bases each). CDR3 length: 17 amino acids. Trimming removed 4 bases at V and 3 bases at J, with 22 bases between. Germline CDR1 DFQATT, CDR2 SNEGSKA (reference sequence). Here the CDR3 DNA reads TGCAGTGCTACCAGAATACCTGAGACAGACTACTACAATGAGCAGTTCTTC. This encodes CSATRIPETDYYNEQFF.

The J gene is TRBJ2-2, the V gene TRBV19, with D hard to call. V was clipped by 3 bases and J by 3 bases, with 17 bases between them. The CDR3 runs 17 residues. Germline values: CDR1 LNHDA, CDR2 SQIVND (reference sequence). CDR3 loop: CASSIRSTGRHTGELFF. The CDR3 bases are TGTGCCAGTAGTATTCGGTCGACTGGAAGACACACCGGGGAGCTGTTTTTT.

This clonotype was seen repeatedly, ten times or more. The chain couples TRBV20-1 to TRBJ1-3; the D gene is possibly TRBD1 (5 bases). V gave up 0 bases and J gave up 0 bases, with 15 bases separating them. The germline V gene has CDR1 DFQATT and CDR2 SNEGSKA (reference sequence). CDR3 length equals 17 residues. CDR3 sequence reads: CSARDVLGPDSGNTIYF. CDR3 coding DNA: TGCAGTGCTAGAGATGTTCTGGGGCCCGACTCTGGAAACACCATATATTTT.

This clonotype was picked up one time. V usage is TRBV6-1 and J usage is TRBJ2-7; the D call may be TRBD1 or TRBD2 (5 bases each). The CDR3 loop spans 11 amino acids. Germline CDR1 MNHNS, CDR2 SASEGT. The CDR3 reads CASSERGVLVV. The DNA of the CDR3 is TGTGCCAGCAGTGAAAGAGGGGTTTTAGTCGTC.

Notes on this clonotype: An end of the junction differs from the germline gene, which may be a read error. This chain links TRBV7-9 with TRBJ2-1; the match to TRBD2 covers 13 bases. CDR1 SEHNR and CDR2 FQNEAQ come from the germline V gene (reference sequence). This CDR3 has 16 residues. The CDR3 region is CASSSPGLAGRNELFF. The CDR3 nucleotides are TGTGCCAGCAGCTCCCCGGGACTAGCGGGAAGGAATGAGCTGTTCTTC.

CDR3: CATSPGSTYEQYF. The CDR3 nucleotides are TGTGCCACCTCCCCCGGGAGTACCTACGAGCAGTACTTC. The chain uses TRBV6-1 and TRBJ2-7, with D perhaps matching TRBD2 (6 bases). The CDR3 sequence is 13 residues long. Germline values: CDR1 MNHNS, CDR2 SASEGT. V was cut by 10 bases and J by 2 bases, with 15 bases left in between.

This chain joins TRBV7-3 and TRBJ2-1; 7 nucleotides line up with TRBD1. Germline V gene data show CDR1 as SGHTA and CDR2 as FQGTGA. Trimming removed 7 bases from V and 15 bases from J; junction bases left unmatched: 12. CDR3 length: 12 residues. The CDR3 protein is CASTLDRVNLFF. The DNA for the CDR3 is TGTGCCAGCACCCTAGACAGGGTTAATCTGTTCTTC.

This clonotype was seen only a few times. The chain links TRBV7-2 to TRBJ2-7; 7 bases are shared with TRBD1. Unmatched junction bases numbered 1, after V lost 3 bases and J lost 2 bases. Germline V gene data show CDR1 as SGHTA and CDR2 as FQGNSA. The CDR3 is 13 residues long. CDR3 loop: CASSFTGAYEQYF. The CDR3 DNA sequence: TGTGCCAGCAGCTTCACAGGGGCCTACGAGCAGTACTTC.

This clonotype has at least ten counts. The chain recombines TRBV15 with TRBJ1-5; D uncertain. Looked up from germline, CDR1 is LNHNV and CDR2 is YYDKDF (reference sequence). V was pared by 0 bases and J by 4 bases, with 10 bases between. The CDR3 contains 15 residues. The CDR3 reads CATSRDLMGNQPQHF. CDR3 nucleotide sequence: TGTGCCACCAGCAGAGACCTGATGGGGAATCAGCCCCAGCATTTT.

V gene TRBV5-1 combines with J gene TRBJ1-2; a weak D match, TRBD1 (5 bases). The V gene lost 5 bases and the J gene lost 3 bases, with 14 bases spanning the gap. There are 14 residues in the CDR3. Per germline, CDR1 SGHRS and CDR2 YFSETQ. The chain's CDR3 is CASSRFLGDYGYTF. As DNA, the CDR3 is TGCGCCAGCAGTCGTTTTTTAGGGGACTATGGCTACACCTTC.

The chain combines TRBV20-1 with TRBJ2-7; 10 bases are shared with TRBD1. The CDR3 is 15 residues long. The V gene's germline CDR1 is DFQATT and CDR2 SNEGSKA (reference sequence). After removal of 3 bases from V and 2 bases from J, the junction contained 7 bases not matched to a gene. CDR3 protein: CSASPGTGATYEQYV. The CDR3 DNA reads TGCAGTGCTAGTCCCGGGACAGGGGCCACCTACGAGCAGTACGTC.

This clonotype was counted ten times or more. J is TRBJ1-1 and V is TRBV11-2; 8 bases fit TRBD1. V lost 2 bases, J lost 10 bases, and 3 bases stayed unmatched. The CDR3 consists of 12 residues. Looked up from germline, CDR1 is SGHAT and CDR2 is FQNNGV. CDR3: CASSLLQGGAFF. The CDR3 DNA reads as TGTGCCAGCAGCTTATTACAGGGGGGAGCTTTCTTT.

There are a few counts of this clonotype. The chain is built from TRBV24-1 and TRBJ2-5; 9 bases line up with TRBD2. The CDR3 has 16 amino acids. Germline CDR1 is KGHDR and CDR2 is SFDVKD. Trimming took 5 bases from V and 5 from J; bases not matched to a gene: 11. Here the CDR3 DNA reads TGTGCCACCAGTGTGATCGGCGGGGGGGCTGAGGAGACCCAGTACTTC. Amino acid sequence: CATSVIGGGAEETQYF.

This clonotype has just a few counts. The CDR3 region has the DNA TGTGCCAGCAGATACCGGGACACTGAAGGGCCCCAGCATTTT. This codes for CASRYRDTEGPQHF. The chain recombines TRBV2 with TRBJ1-5; TRBD1 is a possible D gene (6 bases). The CDR3 runs to 14 residues. The V end was cut by 6 bases, the J end by 9 bases, with 18 bases between. Germline values: CDR1 SNHLY, CDR2 FYNNEI. The full variable domain, completed using reference TRBV2 and TRBJ1-5, is EPEVTQTPSHQVTQMGQEVILRCVPISNHLYFYWYRQILGQKVEFLVSFYNNEISEKSEIFDDQFSVERPDGSNFTLKIRSTKLEDSAMYFCASRYRDTEGPQHFGDGTRLSIL.

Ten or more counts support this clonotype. CDR3 sequence reads: CSASPVDSGRWEQYF. CDR3 nucleotides: TGCAGTGCTAGTCCGGTTGATAGCGGGAGATGGGAGCAGTACTTC. The rearrangement uses TRBV20-1 and TRBJ2-7; 9 bases are shared with TRBD2. The germline gives CDR1 DFQATT, CDR2 SNEGSKA (reference sequence). The V segment lost 3 bases and the J segment 7 bases; nucleotides outside the gene matches: 13. The length of the CDR3 is 15 residues.

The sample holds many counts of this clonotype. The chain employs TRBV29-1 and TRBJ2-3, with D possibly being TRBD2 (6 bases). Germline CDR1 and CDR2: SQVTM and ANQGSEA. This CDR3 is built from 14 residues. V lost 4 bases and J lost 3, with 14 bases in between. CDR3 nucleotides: TGCAGCGTTGGGATAGCGGCGATAACAGATACGCAGTATTTT. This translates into CSVGIAAITDTQYF.

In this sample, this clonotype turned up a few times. CDR3 sequence reads: CASSQDRVGGTQYF. The CDR3 nucleotides are TGTGCCAGCAGCCAAGACAGGGTGGGGGGGACCCAGTACTTC. This sequence joins TRBV3-1 and TRBJ2-5; D might be TRBD2 (6 bases). Germline CDR1 reads LGHDT; CDR2 reads YNNKEL (reference sequence). The CDR3 extends over 14 amino acids. V was shortened by 0 bases and J by 7 bases, with 12 bases between the two germline ends.

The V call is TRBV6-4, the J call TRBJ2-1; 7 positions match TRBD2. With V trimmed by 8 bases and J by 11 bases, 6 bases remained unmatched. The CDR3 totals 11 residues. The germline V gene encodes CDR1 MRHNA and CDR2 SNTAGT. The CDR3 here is CASRNSGKQFF. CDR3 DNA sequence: TGTGCCAGCCGCAACAGCGGGAAGCAGTTCTTC.

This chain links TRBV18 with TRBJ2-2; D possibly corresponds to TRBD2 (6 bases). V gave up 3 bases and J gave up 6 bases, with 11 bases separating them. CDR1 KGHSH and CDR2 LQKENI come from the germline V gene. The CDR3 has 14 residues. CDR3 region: CASSPRLEPGELFF. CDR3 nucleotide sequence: TGTGCCAGCTCACCCCGACTAGAGCCCGGGGAGCTGTTTTTT. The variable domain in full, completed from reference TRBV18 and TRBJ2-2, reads NAGVMQNPRHLVRRRGQEARLRCSPMKGHSHVYWYRQLPEEGLKFMVYLQKENIIDESGMPKERFSAEFPKEGPSILRIQQVVRGDSAAYFCASSPRLEPGELFFGEGSRLTVL.

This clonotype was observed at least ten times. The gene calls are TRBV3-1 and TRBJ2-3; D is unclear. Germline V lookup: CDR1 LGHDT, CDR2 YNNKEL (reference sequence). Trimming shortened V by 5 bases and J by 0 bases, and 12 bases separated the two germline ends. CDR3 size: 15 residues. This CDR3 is CASSNRPTSTDTQYF. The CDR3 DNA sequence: TGTGCCAGCAGCAATCGACCGACGAGCACAGATACGCAGTATTTT.

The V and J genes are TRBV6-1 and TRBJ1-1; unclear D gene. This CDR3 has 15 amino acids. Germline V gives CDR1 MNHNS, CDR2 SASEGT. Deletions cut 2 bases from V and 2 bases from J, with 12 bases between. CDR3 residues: CASSEPPTANTEAFF. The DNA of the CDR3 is TGTGCCAGCAGTGAACCTCCCACAGCCAACACTGAAGCTTTCTTT.